This T cell receptor beta chain was found in a study of T-cell reconstitution after alpha-beta-depleted transplantation in children. Whole-study findings and limits: Reportedly, only several hundred clones from non-depleted graft cells drove alpha-beta T-cell counts at about two months.

Using unique molecular identifiers, the investigators prepared the TCRbeta library. TCRdb recomputed calls from the PCR reads with MiXCR, one row per CDR3 protein. Seen here are about 490,000 distinct CDR3 sequences, 10% observed once, and the top ten hold about 2%. CDR1 and CDR2 (germline): SGHNT, YYREEE (reference sequence). The germline V and J ends were trimmed by 0 bases and 0 bases, with 8 bases remaining between them. CDR3 length: 15 amino acids. This clonotype was observed a handful of times. Antigen specificity is unknown. J is TRBJ2-3 and V is TRBV5-4, with D hard to call. This sample comprised PBMCs, obtained before TCRalphabeta/CD19-depleted stem cell transplant. The TCR sequence derives from a child aged 2-9 years with inherited bone marrow failure, due to receive a stem cell transplant. Here the CDR3 DNA reads TGTGCCAGCAGCTTGGGAGGATATAGCACAGATACGCAGTATTTT. As protein: CASSLGGYSTDTQYF.